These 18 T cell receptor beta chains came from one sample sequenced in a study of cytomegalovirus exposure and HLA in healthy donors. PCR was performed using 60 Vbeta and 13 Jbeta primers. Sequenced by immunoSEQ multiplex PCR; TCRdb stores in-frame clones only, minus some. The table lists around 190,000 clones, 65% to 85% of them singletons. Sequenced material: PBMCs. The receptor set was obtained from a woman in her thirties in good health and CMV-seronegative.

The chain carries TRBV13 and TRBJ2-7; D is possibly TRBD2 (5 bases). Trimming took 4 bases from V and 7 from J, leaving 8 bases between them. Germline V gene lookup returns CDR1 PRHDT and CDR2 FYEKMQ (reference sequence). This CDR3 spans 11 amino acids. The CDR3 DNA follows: TGTGCCAGCAGCTCCTCGGGAGAGCAGTACTTC. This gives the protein CASSSSGEQYF.

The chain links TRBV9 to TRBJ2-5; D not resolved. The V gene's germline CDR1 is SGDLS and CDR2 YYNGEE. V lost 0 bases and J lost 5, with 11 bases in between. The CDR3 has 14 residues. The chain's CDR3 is CASSVAVAVETQYF. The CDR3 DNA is TGTGCCAGCAGCGTAGCTGTGGCCGTGGAGACCCAGTACTTC.

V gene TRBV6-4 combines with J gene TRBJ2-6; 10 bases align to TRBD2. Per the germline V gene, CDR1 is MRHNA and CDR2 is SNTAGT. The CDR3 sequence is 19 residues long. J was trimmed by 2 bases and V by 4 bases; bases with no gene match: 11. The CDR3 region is CASSVLPSGSKAGANVLTF. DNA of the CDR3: TGTGCCAGCAGTGTCCTCCCTAGCGGGAGCAAGGCTGGGGCCAACGTCCTGACTTTC.

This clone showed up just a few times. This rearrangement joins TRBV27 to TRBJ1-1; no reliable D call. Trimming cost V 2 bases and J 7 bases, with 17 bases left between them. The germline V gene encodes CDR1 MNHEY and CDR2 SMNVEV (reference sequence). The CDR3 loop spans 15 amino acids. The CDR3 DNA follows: TGTGCCAGCAGTTTACTAGTCAGTCGAGTCGGTGAAGCTTTCTTT. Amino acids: CASSLLVSRVGEAFF.

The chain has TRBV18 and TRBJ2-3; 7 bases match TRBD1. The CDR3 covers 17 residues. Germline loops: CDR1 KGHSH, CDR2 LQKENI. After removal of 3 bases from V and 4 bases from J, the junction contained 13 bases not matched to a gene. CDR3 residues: CASSPTKGGESADTQYF. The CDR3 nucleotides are TGTGCCAGCTCACCGACGAAAGGGGGCGAATCGGCAGATACGCAGTATTTT.

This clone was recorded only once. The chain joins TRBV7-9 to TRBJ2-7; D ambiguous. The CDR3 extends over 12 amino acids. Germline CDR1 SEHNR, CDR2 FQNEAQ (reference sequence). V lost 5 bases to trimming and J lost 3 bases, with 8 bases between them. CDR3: CASSPYLYEQYF. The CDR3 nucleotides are TGTGCCAGCAGCCCCTACCTCTACGAGCAGTACTTC.

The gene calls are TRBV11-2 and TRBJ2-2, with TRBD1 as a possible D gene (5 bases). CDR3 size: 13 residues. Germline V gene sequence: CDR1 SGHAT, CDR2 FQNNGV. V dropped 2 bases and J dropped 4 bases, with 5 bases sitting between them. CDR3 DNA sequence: TGTGCCAGCAGCTTAACAGGCACCGGGGAGCTGTTTTTT. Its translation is CASSLTGTGELFF.

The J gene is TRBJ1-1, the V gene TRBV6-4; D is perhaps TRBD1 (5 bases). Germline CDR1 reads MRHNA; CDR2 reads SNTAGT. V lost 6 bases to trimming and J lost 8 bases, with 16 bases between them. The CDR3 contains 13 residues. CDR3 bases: TGTGCCAGCAGGCGAACAGGTGTCGTGGAAGCTTTCTTT. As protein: CASRRTGVVEAFF.

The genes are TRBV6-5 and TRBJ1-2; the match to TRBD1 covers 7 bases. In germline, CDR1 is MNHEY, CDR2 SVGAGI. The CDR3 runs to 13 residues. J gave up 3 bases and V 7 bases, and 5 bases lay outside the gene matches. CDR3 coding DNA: TGTGCCAGCAAAGCAGGGGGTTACTATGGCTACACCTTC. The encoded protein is CASKAGGYYGYTF.

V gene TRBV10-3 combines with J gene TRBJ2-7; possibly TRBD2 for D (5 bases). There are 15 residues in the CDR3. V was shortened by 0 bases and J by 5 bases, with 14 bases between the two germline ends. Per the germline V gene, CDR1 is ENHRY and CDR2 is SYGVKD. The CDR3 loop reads CAISESRRIGHEQYF. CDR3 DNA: TGTGCCATCAGTGAGTCACGGAGGATTGGTCACGAGCAGTACTTC.

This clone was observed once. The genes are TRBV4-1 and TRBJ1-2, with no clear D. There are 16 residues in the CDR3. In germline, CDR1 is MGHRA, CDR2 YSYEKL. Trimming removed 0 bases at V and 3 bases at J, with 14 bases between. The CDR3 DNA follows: TGCGCCAGCAGCCAAGATAGTCCGGGTGTACACTATGGCTACACCTTC. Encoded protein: CASSQDSPGVHYGYTF.

The DNA for the CDR3 is TGTGCCAGCAGCCCTTCTAGCGGGGGCGGGTATACGCAGTATTTT. Translating gives CASSPSSGGGYTQYF. The chain combines TRBV5-4 with TRBJ2-3; 10 nucleotides agree with TRBD2. The V gene end was trimmed by 4 bases and the J gene end by 7 bases; junction bases not matched to a gene: 9. The CDR3 consists of 15 residues. CDR1 SGHNT and CDR2 YYREEE come from the germline V gene (reference sequence). Filled out from reference TRBV5-4 and TRBJ2-3, the complete variable domain reads ETGVTQSPTHLIKTRGQQVTLRCSSQSGHNTVSWYQQALGQGPQFIFQYYREEENGRGNFPPRFSGLQFPNYSSELNVNALELDDSALYLCASSPSSGGGYTQYFGPGTRLTVL.

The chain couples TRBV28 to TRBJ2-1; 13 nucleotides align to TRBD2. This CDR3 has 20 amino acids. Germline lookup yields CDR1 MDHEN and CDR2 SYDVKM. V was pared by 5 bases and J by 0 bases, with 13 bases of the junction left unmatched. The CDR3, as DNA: TGTGCCAGCAGTACACTAGCGGGAGGGCCCCAGGTAGGCTCCTACAATGAGCAGTTCTTC. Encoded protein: CASSTLAGGPQVGSYNEQFF. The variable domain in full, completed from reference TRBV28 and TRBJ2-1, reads DVKVTQSSRYLVKRTGEKVFLECVQDMDHENMFWYRQDPGLGLRLIYFSYDVKMKEKGDIPEGYSVSREKKERFSLILESASTNQTSMYLCASSTLAGGPQVGSYNEQFFGPGTRLTVL.

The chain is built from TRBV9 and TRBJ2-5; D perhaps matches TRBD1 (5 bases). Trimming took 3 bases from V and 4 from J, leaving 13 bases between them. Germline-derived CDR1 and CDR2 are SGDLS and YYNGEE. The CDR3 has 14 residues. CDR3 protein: CASSAGSGRETQYF. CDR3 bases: TGTGCCAGCAGCGCAGGGTCCGGACGAGAGACCCAGTACTTC.

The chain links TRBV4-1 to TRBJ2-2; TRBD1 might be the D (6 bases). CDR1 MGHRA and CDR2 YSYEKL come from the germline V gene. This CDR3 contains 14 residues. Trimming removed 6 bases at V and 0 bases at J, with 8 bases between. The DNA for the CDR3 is TGCGCCAGCAGGTGGACAGCGAACACCGGGGAGCTGTTTTTT. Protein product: CASRWTANTGELFF.

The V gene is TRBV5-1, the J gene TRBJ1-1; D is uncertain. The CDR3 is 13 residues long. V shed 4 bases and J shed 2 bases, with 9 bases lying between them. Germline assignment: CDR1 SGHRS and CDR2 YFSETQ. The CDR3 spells CASSPNRNTEAFF. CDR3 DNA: TGCGCCAGCAGCCCTAACAGAAACACTGAAGCTTTCTTT.

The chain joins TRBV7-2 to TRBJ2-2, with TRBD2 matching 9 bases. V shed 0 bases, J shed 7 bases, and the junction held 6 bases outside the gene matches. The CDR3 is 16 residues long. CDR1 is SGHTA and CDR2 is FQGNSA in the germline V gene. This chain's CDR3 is CASSLAGGGAVGELFF. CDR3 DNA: TGTGCCAGCAGCTTAGCGGGCGGGGGGGCCGTCGGGGAGCTGTTTTTT.

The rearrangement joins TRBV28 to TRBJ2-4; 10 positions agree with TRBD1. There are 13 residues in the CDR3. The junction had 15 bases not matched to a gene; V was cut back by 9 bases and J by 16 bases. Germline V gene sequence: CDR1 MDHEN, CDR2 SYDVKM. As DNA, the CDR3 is TGTGCCAGTAATCCCGACGGACAGGGGGTCTACTACTTC. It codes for CASNPDGQGVYYF.